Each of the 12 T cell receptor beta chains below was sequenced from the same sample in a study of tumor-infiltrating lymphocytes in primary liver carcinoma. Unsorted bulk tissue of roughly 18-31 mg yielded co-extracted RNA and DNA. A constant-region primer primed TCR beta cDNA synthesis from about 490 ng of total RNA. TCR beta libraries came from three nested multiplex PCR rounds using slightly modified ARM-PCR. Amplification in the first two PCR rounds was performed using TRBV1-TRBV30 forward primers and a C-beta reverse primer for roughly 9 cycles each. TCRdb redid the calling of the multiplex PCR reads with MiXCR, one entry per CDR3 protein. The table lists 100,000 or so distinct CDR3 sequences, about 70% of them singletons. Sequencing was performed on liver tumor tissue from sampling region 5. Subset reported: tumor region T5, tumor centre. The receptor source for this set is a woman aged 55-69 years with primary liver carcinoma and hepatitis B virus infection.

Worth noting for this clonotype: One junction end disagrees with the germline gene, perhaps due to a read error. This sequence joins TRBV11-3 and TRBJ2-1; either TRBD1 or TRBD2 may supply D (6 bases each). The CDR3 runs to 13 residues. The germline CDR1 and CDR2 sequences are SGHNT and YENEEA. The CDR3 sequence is CASSAGGYNVRLF. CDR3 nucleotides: TGTGCCAGCAGTGCCGGGGGCTACAATGTGCGGTTATTC.

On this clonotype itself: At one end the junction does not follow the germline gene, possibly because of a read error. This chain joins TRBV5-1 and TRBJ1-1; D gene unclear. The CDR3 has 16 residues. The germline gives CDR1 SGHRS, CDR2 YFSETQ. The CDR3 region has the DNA TGCGCCTGCAGCTTGGCCTTTGGGCCAGCGAACACTGAAGCTTTCTTT. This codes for CACSLAFGPANTEAFF.

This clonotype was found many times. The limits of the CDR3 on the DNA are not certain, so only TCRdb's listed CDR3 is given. CDR3 sequence: CSVFGPGGSTGELFF. The gene calls are TRBV29-1 and TRBJ2-2; no DNA check was done on the table's D call, TRBD1. The CDR3 spans 15 amino acids, including both terminal residues. Germline CDR1 reads SQVTM; CDR2 reads ANQGSEA.

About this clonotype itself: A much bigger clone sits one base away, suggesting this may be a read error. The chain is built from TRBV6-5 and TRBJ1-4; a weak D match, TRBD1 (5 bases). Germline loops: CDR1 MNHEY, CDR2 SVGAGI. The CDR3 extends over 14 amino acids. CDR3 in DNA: TGTGCCAACAGTTACTCGGGGAGGGGTGAAAAACTGTTTTTT. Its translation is CANSYSGRGEKLFF.

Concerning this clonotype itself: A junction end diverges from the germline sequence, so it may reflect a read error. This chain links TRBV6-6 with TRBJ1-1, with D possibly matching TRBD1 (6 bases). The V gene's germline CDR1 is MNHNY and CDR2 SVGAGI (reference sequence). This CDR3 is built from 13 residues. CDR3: CASSEERDTEDFF. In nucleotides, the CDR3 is TGTGCCAGCAGTGAGGAGAGGGACACTGAAGATTTCTTT.

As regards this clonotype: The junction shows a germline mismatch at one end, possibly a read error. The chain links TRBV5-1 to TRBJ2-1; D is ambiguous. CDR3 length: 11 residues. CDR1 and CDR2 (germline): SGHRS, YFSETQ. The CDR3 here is CASSCEDEQFF. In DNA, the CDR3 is TGTGCCAGCAGCTGCGAAGATGAGCAGTTCTTC.

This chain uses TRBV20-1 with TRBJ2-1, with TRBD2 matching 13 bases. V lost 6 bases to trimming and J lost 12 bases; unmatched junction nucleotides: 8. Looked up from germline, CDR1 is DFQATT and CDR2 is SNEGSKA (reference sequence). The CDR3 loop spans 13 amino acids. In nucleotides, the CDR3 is TGCAGTGCCAACGGACTAGCGGGAGCACGGCAGTTCTTC. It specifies CSANGLAGARQFF.

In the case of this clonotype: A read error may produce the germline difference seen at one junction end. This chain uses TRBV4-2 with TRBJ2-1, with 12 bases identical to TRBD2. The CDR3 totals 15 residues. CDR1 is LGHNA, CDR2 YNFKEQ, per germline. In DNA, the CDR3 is TGTGCCAGCAGCCAAATGACTAGCGGGAGTAACGAGCAGCTCTTC. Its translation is CASSQMTSGSNEQLF.

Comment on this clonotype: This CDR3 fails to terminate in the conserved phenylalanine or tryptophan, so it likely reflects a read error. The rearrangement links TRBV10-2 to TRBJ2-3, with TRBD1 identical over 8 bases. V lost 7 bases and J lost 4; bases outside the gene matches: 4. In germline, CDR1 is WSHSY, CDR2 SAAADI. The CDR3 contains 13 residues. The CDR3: CASNGDRSDTQYL. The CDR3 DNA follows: TGCGCCAGCAATGGGGACAGGTCAGATACGCAGTATCTT.

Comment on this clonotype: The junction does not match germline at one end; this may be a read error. This CDR3 reads CASSLERGRPGGTYEQYF. CDR3 nucleotide sequence: TGTGCCAGCAGTTTAGAAAGAGGGAGACCGGGAGGGACTTACGAGCAGTACTTC. The chain carries TRBV11-3 and TRBJ2-7; TRBD2 matches 8 bases. In germline, CDR1 is SGHNT, CDR2 YENEEA. The CDR3 extends over 18 amino acids.

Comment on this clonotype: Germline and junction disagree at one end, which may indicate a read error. The chain's CDR3 is CVSSLEGANGDGYTF. The CDR3 region has the DNA TGTGTCAGCAGCTTAGAGGGGGCCAATGGCGATGGCTACACCTTC. This sequence joins TRBV11-2 and TRBJ1-2; 7 bases are shared with TRBD1. Germline V gene sequence: CDR1 SGHAT, CDR2 FQNNGV. The CDR3 loop spans 15 amino acids.

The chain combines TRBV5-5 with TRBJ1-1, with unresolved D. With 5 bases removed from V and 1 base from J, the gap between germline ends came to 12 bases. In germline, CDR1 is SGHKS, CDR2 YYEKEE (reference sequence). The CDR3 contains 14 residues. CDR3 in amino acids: CASRFPAGNTEAFF. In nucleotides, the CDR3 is TGTGCCAGCAGATTTCCGGCAGGGAACACTGAAGCTTTCTTT.